Below, 28 T cell receptor beta chains from the same sample are listed, as sequenced in a study of T cell changes during pregnancy in multiple sclerosis. Method: immunoSEQ multiplex PCR; TCRdb's copy keeps in-frame clones and lacks some. The data contain more than 100,000 clones, approximately 90% of them singletons. Sequenced here: peripheral blood, sampled after pregnancy. These TCRs come from a female donor with multiple sclerosis, enrolled in a pregnancy study.

This chain links TRBV5-5 with TRBJ1-3; D remains ambiguous. CDR3 length: 16 amino acids. V was trimmed by 1 base and J by 2 bases, leaving 13 bases between them. Germline CDR1 reads SGHKS; CDR2 reads YYEKEE (reference sequence). This CDR3 is CASSLYEGAAGNTIYF. CDR3 nucleotide sequence: TGTGCCAGCAGCTTGTATGAGGGAGCGGCTGGAAACACCATATATTTT.

The chain carries TRBV14 and TRBJ2-1; TRBD2 agrees at 9 bases. After removal of 9 bases from V and 7 bases from J, the junction contained 10 bases not matched to a gene. Germline CDR1 is SGHDN and CDR2 is FVKESK. The CDR3 runs 14 residues. CDR3 region: CARGASGGRNEQFF. In DNA, the CDR3 is TGTGCCAGGGGGGCCAGCGGGGGGCGGAATGAGCAGTTCTTC.

The CDR3 is CAISGREGLSYNEQFF. The CDR3 DNA reads TGTGCCATCAGTGGGAGGGAGGGCCTCTCCTACAATGAGCAGTTCTTC. This chain uses TRBV10-3 with TRBJ2-1; TRBD2 aligns across 7 bases. CDR3 size: 16 residues. The germline V gene has CDR1 ENHRY and CDR2 SYGVKD. V lost 4 bases and J lost 0; bases outside the gene matches: 6.

CDR3 residues: CASSFLASSSYEQYF. Here the CDR3 DNA reads TGTGCCAGCAGCTTCCTAGCGTCGAGCTCCTACGAGCAGTACTTC. The chain joins TRBV7-9 to TRBJ2-7; possible D gene TRBD2, 6 bases. The CDR3 totals 15 residues. CDR1 is SEHNR, CDR2 FQNEAQ, per germline (reference sequence). Trimming stripped 3 bases from V and 0 bases from J, with 12 bases between.

This clone was observed a single time. The chain has TRBV7-6 and TRBJ2-5; 10 bases align to TRBD2. CDR3 length equals 18 residues. The junction had 13 bases not matched to a gene; V was cut back by 5 bases and J by 1 base. Per germline, CDR1 SGHVS and CDR2 FNYEAQ. The CDR3 coding sequence is TGTGCCAGCAGCCAAGGAGTAGCGGGGGGAAGAATCCAAGAGACCCAGTACTTC. Translation gives CASSQGVAGGRIQETQYF.

This rearrangement joins TRBV18 to TRBJ2-7, with 10 bases fitting TRBD1. This CDR3 region has 16 residues. V lost 3 bases to trimming and J lost 4 bases; unmatched junction nucleotides: 9. CDR1 is KGHSH, CDR2 LQKENI, per germline. This chain's CDR3 is CASSPGQGKRYYEQYF. CDR3 nucleotide sequence: TGTGCCAGCTCACCGGGACAGGGGAAGCGTTATTACGAGCAGTACTTC.

This clone was counted a single time. V usage is TRBV2 and J usage is TRBJ2-1, with 9 nucleotides matching TRBD2. Germline CDR1 reads SNHLY; CDR2 reads FYNNEI. V was clipped by 7 bases and J by 8 bases; unmatched bases: 12. This CDR3 comprises 15 residues. This CDR3 is CASKGPGGRADEQFF. CDR3 DNA sequence: TGTGCCAGCAAGGGGCCTGGCGGGAGGGCCGATGAGCAGTTCTTC.

The V gene is TRBV6-1, the J gene TRBJ2-5, with 11 bases aligning to TRBD1. Trimming removed 6 bases from V and 4 bases from J; junction bases left unmatched: 4. This CDR3 has 14 residues. The V gene's germline CDR1 is MNHNS and CDR2 SASEGT. The CDR3 spells CASRQDRGRETQYF. In DNA form, the CDR3 reads TGTGCCAGCAGACAGGACAGGGGGCGAGAGACCCAGTACTTC.

This rearrangement joins TRBV18 to TRBJ2-1; the D gene is possibly TRBD2 (5 bases). V dropped 4 bases and J dropped 0 bases, with 13 bases sitting between them. Germline V gene data show CDR1 as KGHSH and CDR2 as LQKENI. CDR3 length equals 16 residues. DNA of the CDR3: TGTGCCAGCTCACTCCTCGGGAAGAGCTCCTACAATGAGCAGTTCTTC. This translates into CASSLLGKSSYNEQFF. Variable domain in full (rest from reference TRBV18 and TRBJ2-1): NAGVMQNPRHLVRRRGQEARLRCSPMKGHSHVYWYRQLPEEGLKFMVYLQKENIIDESGMPKERFSAEFPKEGPSILRIQQVVRGDSAAYFCASSLLGKSSYNEQFFGPGTRLTVL.

The rearrangement uses TRBV10-3 and TRBJ2-1; 13 nucleotides line up with TRBD2. After removal of 4 bases from V and 7 bases from J, the junction contained 7 bases not matched to a gene. The CDR3 has 16 residues. The germline gives CDR1 ENHRY, CDR2 SYGVKD. The CDR3 coding sequence is TGTGCCATCAGTGCAAAAACTAGCGGGAGGGGGAATGAGCAGTTCTTC. It codes for CAISAKTSGRGNEQFF.

This clone was seen a few times. V gene TRBV6-5 combines with J gene TRBJ2-7; 10 bases line up with TRBD2. This CDR3 contains 14 residues. Trimming removed 5 bases from V and 8 bases from J; junction bases left unmatched: 9. Germline CDR1 and CDR2: MNHEY and SVGAGI. CDR3 nucleotide sequence: TGTGCCAGCAGTGCCGGGACTAGCGAATTCAAGCAGTACTTC. It yields the protein CASSAGTSEFKQYF.

Only a few counts were recorded for this clone. The same CDR3 is also encoded by other DNA sequences in this sample. The chain is built from TRBV19 and TRBJ1-5; D perhaps matches TRBD1 (5 bases). CDR1 LNHDA and CDR2 SQIVND come from the germline V gene (reference sequence). V was clipped by 6 bases and J by 3 bases, with 9 bases between them. This CDR3 has 13 amino acids. CDR3 bases: TGTGCCAGTAGGGGGGGTTACAATCAGCCCCAGCATTTT. Its protein is CASRGGYNQPQHF.

The rearrangement links TRBV2 to TRBJ1-5, with TRBD1 matching over 7 bases. V lost 6 bases to trimming and J lost 4 bases; unmatched junction nucleotides: 3. Germline V lookup: CDR1 SNHLY, CDR2 FYNNEI. This CDR3 has 13 amino acids. The CDR3 nucleotides read TGTGCCAGCAGATCGACAGGGAATCAGCCCCAGCATTTT. Translation: CASRSTGNQPQHF.

This rearrangement joins TRBV18 to TRBJ2-7; 10 nucleotides match TRBD2. The germline V gene has CDR1 KGHSH and CDR2 LQKENI. Trimming took 6 bases from V and 7 from J; bases not matched to a gene: 12. The CDR3 spans 15 residues. CDR3 nucleotides: TGTGCCAGCTCCCCCGGGACTAGCGCCCTTAGGGAGCAGTACTTC. Amino acid sequence: CASSPGTSALREQYF.

Regarding this clone: The sample holds other DNA sequences that translate to the same CDR3. The V gene is TRBV30, the J gene TRBJ1-5; no clear D gene. The CDR3 spans 13 residues. V was trimmed by 1 base and J by 3 bases, leaving 7 bases between them. Germline V gene sequence: CDR1 GTSNPN, CDR2 SVGIG (reference sequence). In DNA form, the CDR3 reads TGTGCCTGGAGTGGGGGAGACAATCAGCCCCAGCATTTT. This gives the protein CAWSGGDNQPQHF. Filled out from reference TRBV30 and TRBJ1-5, the complete variable domain reads SQTIHQWPATLVQPVGSPLSLECTVEGTSNPNLYWYRQAAGRGLQLLFYSVGIGQISSEVPQNLSASRPQDRQFILSSKKLLLSDSGFYLCAWSGGDNQPQHFGDGTRLSIL.

The J gene is TRBJ2-2, the V gene TRBV18; D call uncertain. This CDR3 is 15 amino acids long. Trimming took 0 bases from V and 2 from J, leaving 7 bases between them. CDR1 KGHSH and CDR2 LQKENI come from the germline V gene. The DNA for the CDR3 is TGTGCCAGCTCACCACCGAACAGAAACACCGGGGAGCTGTTTTTT. It is translated as CASSPPNRNTGELFF.

This chain connects TRBV11-1 to TRBJ2-1; possibly TRBD1 for D (6 bases). With 6 bases removed from V and 5 bases from J, the gap between germline ends came to 20 bases. The germline V gene encodes CDR1 SGHAT and CDR2 FQDESV (reference sequence). The CDR3 runs 16 residues. The CDR3 is CASSHRQGFGHNEQFF. Here the CDR3 DNA reads TGTGCCAGCAGTCATCGCCAGGGGTTTGGTCACAATGAGCAGTTCTTC. Full variable domain (missing parts from reference TRBV11-1 and TRBJ2-1): EAEVAQSPRYKITEKSQAVAFWCDPISGHATLYWYRQILGQGPELLVQFQDESVVDDSQLPKDRFSAERLKGVDSTLKIQPAELGDSAMYLCASSHRQGFGHNEQFFGPGTRLTVL.

The chain links TRBV23-1 to TRBJ1-5; maybe TRBD1 (6 bases). TRBV23-1 is flagged as an ORF with uncertain function. V dropped 6 bases and J dropped 2 bases, with 17 bases sitting between them. The CDR3 has 16 amino acids. The CDR3 spells CASRGDENRGNQPQHF. CDR3 bases: TGCGCCAGCAGGGGTGATGAGAACAGGGGCAATCAGCCCCAGCATTTT.

V and J are TRBV5-4 and TRBJ1-6; tentative D call: TRBD1 (6 bases). CDR1 is SGHNT and CDR2 is YYREEE in the germline V gene (reference sequence). Trimming stripped 0 bases from V and 9 bases from J, with 13 bases between. The CDR3 has 15 amino acids. In DNA form, the CDR3 reads TGTGCCAGCAGCTTGGGGGGGCAGGGTAGTTCACCCCTCCACTTT. Its translation: CASSLGGQGSSPLHF. Filled out from reference TRBV5-4 and TRBJ1-6, the complete variable domain reads ETGVTQSPTHLIKTRGQQVTLRCSSQSGHNTVSWYQQALGQGPQFIFQYYREEENGRGNFPPRFSGLQFPNYSSELNVNALELDDSALYLCASSLGGQGSSPLHFGNGTRLTVT.

The J gene is TRBJ1-2, the V gene TRBV11-3, with no clear D. CDR1 and CDR2 from the germline V gene are SGHNT and YENEEA. This CDR3 has 16 amino acids. Trimming removed 5 bases from V and 3 bases from J, with 19 bases in between. The CDR3 region has the DNA TGTGCCAGCAGCCTATCCCTTCCGAGGGATTACTATGGCTACACCTTC. Translation gives CASSLSLPRDYYGYTF.

The V call is TRBV9, the J call TRBJ2-1; D not resolved. Deletions cut 0 bases from V and 5 bases from J, with 9 bases between. Germline loops: CDR1 SGDLS, CDR2 YYNGEE. CDR3 length: 14 residues. The CDR3 is CASSVGERHNEQFF. The CDR3 coding sequence is TGTGCCAGCAGCGTAGGCGAGCGACACAATGAGCAGTTCTTC. Drawing the rest from reference TRBV9 and TRBJ2-1, the complete variable domain is DSGVTQTPKHLITATGQRVTLRCSPRSGDLSVYWYQQSLDQGLQFLIQYYNGEERAKGNILERFSAQQFPDLHSELNLSSLELGDSALYFCASSVGERHNEQFFGPGTRLTVL.

V usage is TRBV7-3 and J usage is TRBJ2-1; D possibly corresponds to TRBD2 (6 bases). Germline V lookup: CDR1 SGHTA, CDR2 FQGTGA. This CDR3 spans 16 amino acids. Trimming removed 2 bases at V and 5 bases at J, with 16 bases between. The CDR3 protein is CASSLGAGKRNNEQFF. CDR3 bases: TGTGCCAGCAGCTTAGGTGCGGGAAAGCGGAACAATGAGCAGTTCTTC.

A remark on this clone: The sample holds other DNA sequences that translate to the same CDR3. The V and J genes are TRBV20-1 and TRBJ2-1, with a possible D match to TRBD2 (6 bases). V was clipped by 2 bases and J by 7 bases, with 6 bases between them. CDR1 DFQATT and CDR2 SNEGSKA come from the germline V gene (reference sequence). CDR3 length: 11 amino acids. In DNA, the CDR3 is TGCAGTGCTAGACGGGAGAATGAGCAGTTCTTC. Amino acids: CSARRENEQFF.

The CDR3 DNA follows: TGTGCCAATAAACGGGAGTTTGGGTATGGCTACACCTTC. As protein: CANKREFGYGYTF. The chain carries TRBV6-1 and TRBJ1-2; D gene ambiguous. The germline V gene has CDR1 MNHNS and CDR2 SASEGT. CDR3 size: 13 residues. Trimming stripped 10 bases from V and 5 bases from J, with 17 bases between.

On this clone itself: Other DNA variants within this sample encode the same CDR3. V is TRBV28 and J is TRBJ2-7, with 11 bases identical to TRBD2. The CDR3 spans 15 residues. J was trimmed by 0 bases and V by 3 bases; bases with no gene match: 1. Per the germline V gene, CDR1 is MDHEN and CDR2 is SYDVKM. The CDR3 reads CASSFSGRVSYEQYF. In DNA, the CDR3 is TGTGCCAGCAGTTTTAGCGGGAGGGTCTCCTACGAGCAGTACTTC.

This clone is judged medium-sized (0.01 to 0.1%). The chain recombines TRBV4-3 with TRBJ1-2, with TRBD1 matching over 7 bases. CDR3 size: 14 residues. Germline V CDR1 and CDR2: LGHNA, YSLEER. J was trimmed by 7 bases and V by 0 bases; bases with no gene match: 5. CDR3 sequence: CASSQELGGRGYTF. The CDR3, as DNA: TGCGCCAGCAGCCAAGAGTTAGGGGGCCGTGGCTACACCTTC.

V usage is TRBV7-3 and J usage is TRBJ2-1; TRBD2 agrees at 9 bases. Unmatched junction bases numbered 8, after V lost 2 bases and J lost 3 bases. CDR1 and CDR2 from the germline V gene are SGHTA and FQGTGA. The CDR3 spans 17 residues. CDR3 sequence: CASSLLSIAGVYNEQFF. The CDR3, as DNA: TGTGCCAGCAGCTTATTATCTATAGCGGGAGTCTACAATGAGCAGTTCTTC.

The CDR3 nucleotides read TGTGCCAGCAGCCACGGACAGCCAGACATGAACACTGAAGCTTTCTTT. Encoded protein: CASSHGQPDMNTEAFF. The V and J genes are TRBV14 and TRBJ1-1; TRBD1 is a possible D gene (6 bases). Germline V gene data show CDR1 as SGHDN and CDR2 as FVKESK. The CDR3 has 16 residues. Trimming left V 3 bases short and J 0 bases short, with 14 bases between.